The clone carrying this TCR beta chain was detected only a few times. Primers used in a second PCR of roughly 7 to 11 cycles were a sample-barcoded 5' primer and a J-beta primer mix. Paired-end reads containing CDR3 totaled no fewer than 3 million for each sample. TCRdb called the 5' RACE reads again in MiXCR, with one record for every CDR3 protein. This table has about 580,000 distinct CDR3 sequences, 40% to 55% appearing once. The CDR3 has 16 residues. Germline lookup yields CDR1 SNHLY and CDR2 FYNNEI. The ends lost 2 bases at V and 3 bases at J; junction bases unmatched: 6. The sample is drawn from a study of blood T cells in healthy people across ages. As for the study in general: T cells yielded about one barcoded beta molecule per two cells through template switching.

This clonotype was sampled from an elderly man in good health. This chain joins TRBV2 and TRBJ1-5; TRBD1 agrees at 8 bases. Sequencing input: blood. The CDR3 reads CASSEFTGGANQPQHF. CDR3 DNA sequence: TGTGCCAGCAGTGAATTTACAGGGGGAGCCAATCAGCCCCAGCATTTT.